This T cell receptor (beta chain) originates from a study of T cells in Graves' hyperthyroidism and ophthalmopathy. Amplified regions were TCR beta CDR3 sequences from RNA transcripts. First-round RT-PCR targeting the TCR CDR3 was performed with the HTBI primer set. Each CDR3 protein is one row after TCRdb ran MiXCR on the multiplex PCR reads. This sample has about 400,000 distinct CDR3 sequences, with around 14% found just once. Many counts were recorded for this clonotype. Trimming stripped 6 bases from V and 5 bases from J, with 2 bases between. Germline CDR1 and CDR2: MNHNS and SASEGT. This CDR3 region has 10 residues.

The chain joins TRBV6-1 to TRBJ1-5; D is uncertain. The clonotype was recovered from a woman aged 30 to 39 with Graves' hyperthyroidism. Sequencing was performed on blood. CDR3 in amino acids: CASRHQPQHF. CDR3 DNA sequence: TGTGCCAGCAGACATCAGCCCCAGCATTTT.